This T cell receptor (beta chain) was obtained from a study of blood T cell repertoires in COVID-19. Study-level background: Material from acute and convalescent COVID-19 was sourced from the United States, Italy and Spain. Sample material is recorded as cDNA or gDNA derived from T cells, B-cell-depleted T cells, or PBMCs.

Per the original methods: Estimated nucleated cell counts came from reference gene primer amplification. Sequencing was performed with immunoSEQ multiplex PCR; in TCRdb, only in-frame clones are kept and a portion is missing. That table is the source of V, J and clone size, and D and trimming were worked out from the DNA. The sample shows roughly 68,000 clones, about 90% of them seen only once. Enrolled during active infection, Seattle patients were then followed longitudinally. The V segment lost 5 bases and the J segment 5 bases; nucleotides outside the gene matches: 18. The length of the CDR3 is 21 residues. CDR1 SGHVS and CDR2 FQNEAQ come from the germline V gene.

This TCR derives from a woman aged 55 to 70 with COVID-19, enrolled during active disease. Material: peripheral blood. This chain connects TRBV7-8 to TRBJ2-1; 16 nucleotides align to TRBD2. The CDR3 loop is CASSIRHPPGTSGRAHNEQFF. The CDR3 region has the DNA TGTGCCAGCAGCATTAGACACCCCCCCGGGACTAGCGGGAGGGCTCACAATGAGCAGTTCTTC.